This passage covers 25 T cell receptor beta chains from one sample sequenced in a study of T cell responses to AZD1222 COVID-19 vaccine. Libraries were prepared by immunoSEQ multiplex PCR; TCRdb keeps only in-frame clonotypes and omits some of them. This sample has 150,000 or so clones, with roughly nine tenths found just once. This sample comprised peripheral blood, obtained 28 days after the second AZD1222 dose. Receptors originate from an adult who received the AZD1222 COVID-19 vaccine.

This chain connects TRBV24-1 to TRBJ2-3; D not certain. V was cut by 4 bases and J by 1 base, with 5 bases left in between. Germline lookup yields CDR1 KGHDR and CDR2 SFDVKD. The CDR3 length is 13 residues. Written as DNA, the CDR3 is TGTGCCACCAGTGAGCCGGGCACAGATACGCAGTATTTT. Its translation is CATSEPGTDTQYF.

Here the CDR3 reads CASSLSWATTGNTIYF. CDR3 in DNA: TGTGCCAGCAGTTTATCGTGGGCGACAACTGGAAACACCATATATTTT. V and J are TRBV27 and TRBJ1-3; no reliable D call. Germline V gene sequence: CDR1 MNHEY, CDR2 SMNVEV (reference sequence). The CDR3 is 16 residues long. V lost 0 bases, J lost 2 bases, and 11 bases lay in between.

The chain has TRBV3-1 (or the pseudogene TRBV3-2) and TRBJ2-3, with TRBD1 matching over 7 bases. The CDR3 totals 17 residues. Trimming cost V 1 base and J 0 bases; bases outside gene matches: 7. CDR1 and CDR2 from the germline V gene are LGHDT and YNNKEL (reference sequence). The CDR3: CASSQVITGASTDTQYF. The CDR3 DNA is TGTGCCAGCAGCCAAGTGATAACAGGGGCTAGCACAGATACGCAGTATTTT.

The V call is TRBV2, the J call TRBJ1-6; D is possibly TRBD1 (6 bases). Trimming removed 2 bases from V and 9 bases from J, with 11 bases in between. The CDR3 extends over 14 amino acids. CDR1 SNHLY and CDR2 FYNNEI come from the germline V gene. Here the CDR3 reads CASSELGGGSPLHF. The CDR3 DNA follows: TGTGCCAGCAGTGAACTGGGGGGCGGTTCACCCCTCCACTTT.

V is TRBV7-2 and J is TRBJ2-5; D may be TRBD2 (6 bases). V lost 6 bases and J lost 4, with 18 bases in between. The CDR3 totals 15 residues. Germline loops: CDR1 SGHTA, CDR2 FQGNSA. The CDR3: CASSTERGSVETQYF. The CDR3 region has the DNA TGTGCCAGCAGTACCGAACGGGGGAGCGTAGAGACCCAGTACTTC.

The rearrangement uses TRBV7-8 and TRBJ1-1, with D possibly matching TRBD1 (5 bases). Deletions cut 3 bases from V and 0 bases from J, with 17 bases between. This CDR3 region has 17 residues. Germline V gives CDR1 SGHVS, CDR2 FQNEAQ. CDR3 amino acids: CASSFLKTASLNTEAFF. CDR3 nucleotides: TGTGCCAGCAGCTTCCTCAAGACAGCCTCATTGAACACTGAAGCTTTCTTT.

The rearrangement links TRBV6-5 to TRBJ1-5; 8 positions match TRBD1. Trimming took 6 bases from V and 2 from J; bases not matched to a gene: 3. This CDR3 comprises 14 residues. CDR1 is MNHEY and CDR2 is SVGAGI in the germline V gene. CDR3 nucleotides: TGTGCCAGCAGCCAGACAGGGGGCAATCAGCCCCAGCATTTT. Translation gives CASSQTGGNQPQHF.

CDR3 loop: CASSPLLAHNEQFF. Written as DNA, the CDR3 is TGTGCCAGCTCACCACTTTTAGCGCACAATGAGCAGTTCTTC. This chain uses TRBV18 with TRBJ2-1, with D perhaps TRBD2 (5 bases). The CDR3 covers 14 residues. The germline gives CDR1 KGHSH, CDR2 LQKENI. With 1 base removed from V and 5 bases from J, the gap between germline ends came to 9 bases.

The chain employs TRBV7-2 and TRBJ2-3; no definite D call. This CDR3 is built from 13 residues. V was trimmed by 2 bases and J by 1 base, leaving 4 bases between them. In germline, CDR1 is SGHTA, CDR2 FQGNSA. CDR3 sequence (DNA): TGTGCCAGCAGCTTATTGGGCACAGATACGCAGTATTTT. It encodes CASSLLGTDTQYF.

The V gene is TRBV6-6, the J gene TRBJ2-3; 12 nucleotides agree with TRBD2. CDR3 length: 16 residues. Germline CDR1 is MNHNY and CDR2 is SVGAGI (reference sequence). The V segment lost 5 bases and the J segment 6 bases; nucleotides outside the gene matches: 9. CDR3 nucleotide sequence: TGTGCCAGCAGTACCCTTGGACTAGCGGGAACGGATACGCAGTATTTT. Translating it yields CASSTLGLAGTDTQYF.

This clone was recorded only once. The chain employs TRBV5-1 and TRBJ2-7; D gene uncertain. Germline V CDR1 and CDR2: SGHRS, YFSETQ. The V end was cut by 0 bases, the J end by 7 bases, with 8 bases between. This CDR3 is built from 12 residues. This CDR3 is CASSLGGMEQYF. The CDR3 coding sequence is TGCGCCAGCAGCTTGGGAGGTATGGAGCAGTACTTC. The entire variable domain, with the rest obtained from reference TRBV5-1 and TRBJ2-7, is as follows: KAGVTQTPRYLIKTRGQQVTLSCSPISGHRSVSWYQQTPGQGLQFLFEYFSETQRNKGNFPGRFSGRQFSNSRSEMNVSTLELGDSALYLCASSLGGMEQYFGPGTRLTVT.

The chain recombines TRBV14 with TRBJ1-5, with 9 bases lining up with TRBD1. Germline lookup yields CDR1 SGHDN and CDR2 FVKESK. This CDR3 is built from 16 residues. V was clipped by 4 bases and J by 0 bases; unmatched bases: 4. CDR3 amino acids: CASSPGTGISNQPQHF. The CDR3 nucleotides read TGTGCCAGCAGCCCCGGGACAGGGATTAGCAATCAGCCCCAGCATTTT.

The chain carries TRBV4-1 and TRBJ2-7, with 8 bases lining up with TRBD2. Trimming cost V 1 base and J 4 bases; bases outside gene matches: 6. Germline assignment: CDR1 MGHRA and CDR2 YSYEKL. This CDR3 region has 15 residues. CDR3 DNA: TGCGCCAGCAGCCAAGTCGGGACTAGTGATTACGAGCAGTACTTC. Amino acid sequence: CASSQVGTSDYEQYF.

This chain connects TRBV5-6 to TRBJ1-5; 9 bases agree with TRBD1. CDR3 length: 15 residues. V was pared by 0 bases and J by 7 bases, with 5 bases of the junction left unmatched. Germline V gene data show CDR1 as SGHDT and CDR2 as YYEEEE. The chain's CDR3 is CASSLEGQGLQPQHF. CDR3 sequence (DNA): TGTGCCAGCAGCTTGGAGGGACAGGGCTTGCAGCCCCAGCATTTT. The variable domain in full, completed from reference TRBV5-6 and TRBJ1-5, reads DAGVTQSPTHLIKTRGQQVTLRCSPKSGHDTVSWYQQALGQGPQFIFQYYEEEERQRGNFPDRFSGHQFPNYSSELNVNALLLGDSALYLCASSLEGQGLQPQHFGDGTRLSIL.

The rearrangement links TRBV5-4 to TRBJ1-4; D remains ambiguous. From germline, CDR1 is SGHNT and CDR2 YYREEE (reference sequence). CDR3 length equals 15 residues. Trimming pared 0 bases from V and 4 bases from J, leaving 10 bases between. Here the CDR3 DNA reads TGTGCCAGCAGCTTGGGTACACTGGATAATGAAAAACTGTTTTTT. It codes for CASSLGTLDNEKLFF.

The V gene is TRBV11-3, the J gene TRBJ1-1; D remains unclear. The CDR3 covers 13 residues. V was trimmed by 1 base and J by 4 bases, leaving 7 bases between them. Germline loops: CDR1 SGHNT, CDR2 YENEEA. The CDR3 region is CASSLAFSTEAFF. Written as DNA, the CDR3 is TGTGCCAGCAGCTTAGCTTTCTCCACTGAAGCTTTCTTT.

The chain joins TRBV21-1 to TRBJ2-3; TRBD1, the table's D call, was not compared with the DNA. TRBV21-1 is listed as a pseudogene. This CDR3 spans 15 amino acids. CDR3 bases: TGTGCCAGCAGCAAAGAGGCAGGGGGGACAGATACGCAGTATTTT. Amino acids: CASSKEAGGTDTQYF.

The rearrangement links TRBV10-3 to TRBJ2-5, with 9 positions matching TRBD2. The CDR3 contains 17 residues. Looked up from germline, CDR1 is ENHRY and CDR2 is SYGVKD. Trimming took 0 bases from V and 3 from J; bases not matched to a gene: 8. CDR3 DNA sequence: TGTGCCATCAGTGAGTCAGTGTTAGCGGGGGAGAAAGAGACCCAGTACTTC. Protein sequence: CAISESVLAGEKETQYF.

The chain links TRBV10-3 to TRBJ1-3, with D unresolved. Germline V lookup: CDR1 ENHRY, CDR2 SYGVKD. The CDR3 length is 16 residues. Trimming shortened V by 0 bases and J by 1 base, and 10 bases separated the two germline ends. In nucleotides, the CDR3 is TGTGCCATCAGTGAGTCATCCGATGCTTCTGGAAACACCATATATTTT. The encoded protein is CAISESSDASGNTIYF.

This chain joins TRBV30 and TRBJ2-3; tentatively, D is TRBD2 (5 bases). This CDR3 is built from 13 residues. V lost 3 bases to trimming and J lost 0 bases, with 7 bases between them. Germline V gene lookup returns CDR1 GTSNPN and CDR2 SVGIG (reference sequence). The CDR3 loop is CAWRRASTDTQYF. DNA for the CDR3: TGTGCCTGGAGGCGGGCGAGCACAGATACGCAGTATTTT.

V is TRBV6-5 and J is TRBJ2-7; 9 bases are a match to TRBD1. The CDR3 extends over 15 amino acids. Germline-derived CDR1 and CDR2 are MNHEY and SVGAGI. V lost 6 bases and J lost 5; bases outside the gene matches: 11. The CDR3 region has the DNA TGTGCCAGCAGATTGCGGACAGGGGCTTTCAACGAGCAGTACTTC. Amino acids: CASRLRTGAFNEQYF.

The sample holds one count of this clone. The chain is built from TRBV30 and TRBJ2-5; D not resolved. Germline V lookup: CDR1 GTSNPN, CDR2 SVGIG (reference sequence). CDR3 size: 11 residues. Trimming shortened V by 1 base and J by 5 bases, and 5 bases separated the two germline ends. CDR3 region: CAWSDTETQYF. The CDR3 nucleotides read TGTGCCTGGAGTGATACGGAGACCCAGTACTTC.

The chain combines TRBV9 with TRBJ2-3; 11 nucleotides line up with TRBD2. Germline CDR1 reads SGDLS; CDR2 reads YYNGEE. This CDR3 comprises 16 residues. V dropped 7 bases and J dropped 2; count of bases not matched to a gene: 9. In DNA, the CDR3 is TGTGCCAGCGGGGCTAGCGGGAGGCGGGACACAGATACGCAGTATTTT. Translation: CASGASGRRDTDTQYF.

The CDR3 nucleotides read TGCAGCGTTGATACCGGCATGGGCGCCTACGAGCAGTACTTC. Its translation: CSVDTGMGAYEQYF. The gene calls are TRBV29-1 and TRBJ2-7, with no clear D. The CDR3 totals 14 residues. V was trimmed by 3 bases and J by 2 bases, leaving 14 bases between them. Per the germline V gene, CDR1 is SQVTM and CDR2 is ANQGSEA.

CDR3 region: CASRRQLNTEAFF. In DNA, the CDR3 is TGTGCCAGCAGACGGCAGTTGAACACTGAAGCTTTCTTT. The chain is built from TRBV7-9 and TRBJ1-1; the D is unclear. CDR3 length: 13 amino acids. Germline CDR1 SEHNR, CDR2 FQNEAQ (reference sequence). Trimming stripped 6 bases from V and 0 bases from J, with 8 bases between.